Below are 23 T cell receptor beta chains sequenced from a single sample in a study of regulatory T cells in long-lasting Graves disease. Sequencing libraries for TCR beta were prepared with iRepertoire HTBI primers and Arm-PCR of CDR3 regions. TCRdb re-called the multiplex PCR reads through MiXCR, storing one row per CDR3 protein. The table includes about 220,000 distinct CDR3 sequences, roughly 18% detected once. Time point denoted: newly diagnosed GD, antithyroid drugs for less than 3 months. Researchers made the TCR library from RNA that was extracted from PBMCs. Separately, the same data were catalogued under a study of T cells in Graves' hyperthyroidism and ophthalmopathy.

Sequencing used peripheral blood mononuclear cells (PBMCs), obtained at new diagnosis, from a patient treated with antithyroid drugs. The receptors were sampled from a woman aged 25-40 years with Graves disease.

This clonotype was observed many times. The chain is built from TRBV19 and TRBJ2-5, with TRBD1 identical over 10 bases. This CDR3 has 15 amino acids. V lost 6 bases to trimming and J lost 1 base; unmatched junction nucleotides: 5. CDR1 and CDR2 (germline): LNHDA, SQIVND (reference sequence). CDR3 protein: CASSKGTGVQETQYF. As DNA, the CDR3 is TGTGCCAGTAGCAAGGGGACAGGGGTCCAAGAGACCCAGTACTTC.

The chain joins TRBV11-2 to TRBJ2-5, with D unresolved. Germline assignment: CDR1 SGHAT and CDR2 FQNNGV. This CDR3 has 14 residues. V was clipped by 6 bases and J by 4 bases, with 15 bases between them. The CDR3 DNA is TGTGCCAGCAGTCCTCCCCGTAACCGAGAGACCCAGTACTTC. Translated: CASSPPRNRETQYF.

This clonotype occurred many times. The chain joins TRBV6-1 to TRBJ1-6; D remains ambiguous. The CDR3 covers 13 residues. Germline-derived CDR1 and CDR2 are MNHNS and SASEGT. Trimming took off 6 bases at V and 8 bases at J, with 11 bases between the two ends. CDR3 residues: CASSEIMDSPLHF. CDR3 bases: TGTGCCAGCAGCGAGATAATGGATTCACCCCTCCACTTT.

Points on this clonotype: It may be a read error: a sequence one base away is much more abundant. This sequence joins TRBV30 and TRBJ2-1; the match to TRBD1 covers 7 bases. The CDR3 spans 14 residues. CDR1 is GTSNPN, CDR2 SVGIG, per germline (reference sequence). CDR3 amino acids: CARSLGTAYNEQFF. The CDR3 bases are TGTGCCCGGAGCCTCGGGACAGCCTACAATGAGCAGTTCTTC.

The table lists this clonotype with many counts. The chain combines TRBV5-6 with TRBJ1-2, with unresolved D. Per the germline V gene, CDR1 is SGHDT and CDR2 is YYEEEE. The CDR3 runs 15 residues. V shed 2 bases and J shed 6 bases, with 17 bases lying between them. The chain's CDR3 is CASSLGPGVVHGYTF. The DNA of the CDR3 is TGTGCCAGCAGCTTAGGGCCCGGGGTGGTTCATGGCTACACCTTC.

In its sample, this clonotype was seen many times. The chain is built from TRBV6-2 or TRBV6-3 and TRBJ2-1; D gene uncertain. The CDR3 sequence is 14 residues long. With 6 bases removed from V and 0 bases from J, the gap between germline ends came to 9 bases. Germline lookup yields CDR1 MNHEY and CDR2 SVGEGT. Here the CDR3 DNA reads TGTGCCAGCAGCCCCAAGAGCTCCTACAATGAGCAGTTCTTC. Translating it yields CASSPKSSYNEQFF.

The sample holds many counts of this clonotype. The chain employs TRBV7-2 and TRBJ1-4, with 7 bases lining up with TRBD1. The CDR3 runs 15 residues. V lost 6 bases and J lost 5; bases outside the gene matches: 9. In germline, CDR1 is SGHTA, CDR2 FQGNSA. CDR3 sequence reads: CASSFRQGGNEKLFF. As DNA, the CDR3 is TGTGCCAGCAGTTTTCGACAGGGAGGGAATGAAAAACTGTTTTTT. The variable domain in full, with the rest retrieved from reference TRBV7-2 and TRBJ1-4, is GAGVSQSPSNKVTEKGKDVELRCDPISGHTALYWYRQSLGQGLEFLIYFQGNSAPDKSGLPSDRFSAERTGGSVSTLTIQRTQQEDSAVYLCASSFRQGGNEKLFFGSGTQLSVL.

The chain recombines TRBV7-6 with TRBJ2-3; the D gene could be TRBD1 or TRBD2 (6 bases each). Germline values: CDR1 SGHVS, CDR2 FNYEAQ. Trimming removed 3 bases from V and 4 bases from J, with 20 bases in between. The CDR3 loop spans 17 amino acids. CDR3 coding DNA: TGTGCCAGCAGCTTGGAGGGGGTACGACATTGCTCAGATACGCAGTATTTT. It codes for CASSLEGVRHCSDTQYF. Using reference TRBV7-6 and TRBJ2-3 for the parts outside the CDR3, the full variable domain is GAGVSQSPRYKVTKRGQDVALRCDPISGHVSLYWYRQALGQGPEFLTYFNYEAQQDKSGLPNDRFSAERPEGSISTLTIQRTEQRDSAMYRCASSLEGVRHCSDTQYFGPGTRLTVL.

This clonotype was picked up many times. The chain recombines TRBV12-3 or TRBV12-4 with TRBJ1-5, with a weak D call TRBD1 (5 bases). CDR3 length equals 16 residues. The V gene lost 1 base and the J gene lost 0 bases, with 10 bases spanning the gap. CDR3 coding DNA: TGTGCCAGCAGTTTAGAGGCACAGGATAGCAATCAGCCCCAGCATTTT. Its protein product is CASSLEAQDSNQPQHF.

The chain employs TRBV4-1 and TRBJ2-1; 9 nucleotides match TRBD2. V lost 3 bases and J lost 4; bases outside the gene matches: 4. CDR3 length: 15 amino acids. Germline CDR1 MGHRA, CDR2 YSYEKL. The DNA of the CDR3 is TGCGCCAGCAGCCAGGGGACTAGCCTTTACAATGAGCAGTTCTTC. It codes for CASSQGTSLYNEQFF.

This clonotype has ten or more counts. DNA for the CDR3: TGCAGTGCTAAACAACAGGGGAGCGCACCCCTCCACTTT. Amino acids: CSAKQQGSAPLHF. The chain employs TRBV20-1 and TRBJ1-6; 7 positions match TRBD1. The CDR3 is 13 residues long. Germline CDR1 is DFQATT and CDR2 is SNEGSKA (reference sequence). The ends lost 4 bases at V and 11 bases at J; junction bases unmatched: 8.

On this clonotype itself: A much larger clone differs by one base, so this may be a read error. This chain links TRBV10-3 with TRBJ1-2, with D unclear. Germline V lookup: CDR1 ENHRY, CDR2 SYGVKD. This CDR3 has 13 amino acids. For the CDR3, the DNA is TGTGCCATCGGTGATGGGTCGTTAGGGGGCTACACCTTC. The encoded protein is CAIGDGSLGGYTF.

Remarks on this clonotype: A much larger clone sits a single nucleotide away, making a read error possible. The chain's CDR3 is CASSSQCTGELFF. DNA for the CDR3: TGTGCCAGCAGCTCCCAATGCACCGGGGAGCTGTTTTTT. The V and J genes are TRBV7-2 and TRBJ2-2, with D unresolved. CDR1 is SGHTA and CDR2 is FQGNSA in the germline V gene. V was shortened by 4 bases and J by 4 bases, with 7 bases between the two germline ends. This CDR3 region has 13 residues.

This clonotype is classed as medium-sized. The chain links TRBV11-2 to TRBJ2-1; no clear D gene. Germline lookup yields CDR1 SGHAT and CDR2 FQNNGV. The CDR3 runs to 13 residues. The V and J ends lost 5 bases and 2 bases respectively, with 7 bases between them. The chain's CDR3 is CASSMNTYNEQFF. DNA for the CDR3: TGTGCCAGCAGCATGAACACCTACAATGAGCAGTTCTTC.

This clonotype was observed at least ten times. CDR3 in amino acids: CASSQVARSRGGSPLHF. The DNA of the CDR3 is TGCGCCAGCAGCCAAGTCGCCCGCAGCAGGGGCGGGTCACCCCTCCACTTT. This chain uses TRBV4-1 with TRBJ1-6, with a tentative D call TRBD1 (6 bases). CDR1 and CDR2 (germline): MGHRA, YSYEKL. The CDR3 length is 17 residues. Trimming shortened V by 1 base and J by 10 bases, and 20 bases separated the two germline ends.

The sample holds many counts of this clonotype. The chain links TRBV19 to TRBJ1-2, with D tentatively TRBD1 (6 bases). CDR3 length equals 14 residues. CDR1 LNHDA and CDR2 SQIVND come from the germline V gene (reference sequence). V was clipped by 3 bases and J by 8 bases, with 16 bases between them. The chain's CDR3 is CASSISPGAYGYTF. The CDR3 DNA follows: TGTGCCAGTAGTATTTCCCCAGGGGCATACGGCTACACCTTC. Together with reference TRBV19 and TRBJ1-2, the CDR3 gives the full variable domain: DGGITQSPKYLFRKEGQNVTLSCEQNLNHDAMYWYRQDPGQGLRLIYYSQIVNDFQKGDIAEGYSVSREKKESFPLTVTSAQKNPTAFYLCASSISPGAYGYTFGSGTRLTVV.

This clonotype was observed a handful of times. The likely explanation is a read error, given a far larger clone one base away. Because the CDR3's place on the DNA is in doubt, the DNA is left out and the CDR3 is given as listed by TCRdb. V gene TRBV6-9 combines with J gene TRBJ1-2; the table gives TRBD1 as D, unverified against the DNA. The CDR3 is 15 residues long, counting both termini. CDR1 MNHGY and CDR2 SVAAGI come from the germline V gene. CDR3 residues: CASSWGTGNSYGYIF.

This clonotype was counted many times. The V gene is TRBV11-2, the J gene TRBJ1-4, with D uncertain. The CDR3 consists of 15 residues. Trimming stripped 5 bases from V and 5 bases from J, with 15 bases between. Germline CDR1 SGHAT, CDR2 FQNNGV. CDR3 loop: CASSPLTGRNEKLFF. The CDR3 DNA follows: TGTGCCAGCAGCCCACTAACCGGACGCAATGAAAAACTGTTTTTT.

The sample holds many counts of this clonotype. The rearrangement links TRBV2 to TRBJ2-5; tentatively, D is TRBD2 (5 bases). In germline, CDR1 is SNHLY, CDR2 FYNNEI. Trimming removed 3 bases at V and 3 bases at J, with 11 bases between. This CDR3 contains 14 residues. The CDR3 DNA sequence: TGTGCCAGCAGTGATTTAGCGTATAAAGAGACCCAGTACTTC. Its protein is CASSDLAYKETQYF.

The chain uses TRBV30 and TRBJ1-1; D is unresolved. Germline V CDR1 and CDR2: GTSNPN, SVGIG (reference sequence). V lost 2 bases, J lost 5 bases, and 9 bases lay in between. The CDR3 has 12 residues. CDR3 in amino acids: CAWSSVWTEAFF. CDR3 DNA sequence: TGTGCCTGGAGTAGTGTGTGGACTGAAGCTTTCTTT.

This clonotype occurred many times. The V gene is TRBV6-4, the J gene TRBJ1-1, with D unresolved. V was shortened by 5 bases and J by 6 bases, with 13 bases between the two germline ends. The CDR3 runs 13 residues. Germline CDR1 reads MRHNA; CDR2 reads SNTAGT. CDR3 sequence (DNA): TGTGCCAGCAGTATATTCTCGGGTTCTGAAGCTTTCTTT. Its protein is CASSIFSGSEAFF.

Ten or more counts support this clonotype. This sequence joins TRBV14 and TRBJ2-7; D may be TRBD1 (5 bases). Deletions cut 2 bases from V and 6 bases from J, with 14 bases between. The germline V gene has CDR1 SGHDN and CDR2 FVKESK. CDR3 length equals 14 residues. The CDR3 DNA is TGTGCCAGCAGCCAAAGACAGAACTTCGGCGAGCAGTACTTC. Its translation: CASSQRQNFGEQYF. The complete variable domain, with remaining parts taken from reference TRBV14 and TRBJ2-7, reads EAGVTQFPSHSVIEKGQTVTLRCDPISGHDNLYWYRRVMGKEIKFLLHFVKESKQDESGMPNNRFLAERTGGTYSTLKVQPAELEDSGVYFCASSQRQNFGEQYFGPGTRLTVT.

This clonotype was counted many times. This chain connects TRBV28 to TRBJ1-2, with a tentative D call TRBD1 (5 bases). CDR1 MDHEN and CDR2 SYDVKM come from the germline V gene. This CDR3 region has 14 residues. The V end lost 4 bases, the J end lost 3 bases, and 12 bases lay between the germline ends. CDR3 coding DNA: TGTGCCAGCAGTTGGCCAGGGAGAGACTATGGCTACACCTTC. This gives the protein CASSWPGRDYGYTF.